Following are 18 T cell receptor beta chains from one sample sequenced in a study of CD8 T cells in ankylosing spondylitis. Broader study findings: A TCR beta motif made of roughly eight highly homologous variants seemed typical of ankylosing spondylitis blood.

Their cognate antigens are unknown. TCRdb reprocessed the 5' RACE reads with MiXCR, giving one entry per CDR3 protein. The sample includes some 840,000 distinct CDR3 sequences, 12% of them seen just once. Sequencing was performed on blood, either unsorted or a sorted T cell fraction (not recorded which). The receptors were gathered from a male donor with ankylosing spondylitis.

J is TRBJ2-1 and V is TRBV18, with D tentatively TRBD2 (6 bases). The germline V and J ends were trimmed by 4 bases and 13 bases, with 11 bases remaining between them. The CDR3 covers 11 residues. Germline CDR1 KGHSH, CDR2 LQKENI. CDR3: CASSREEPQFF. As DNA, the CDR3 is TGTGCCAGCTCACGGGAGGAGCCCCAGTTCTTC.

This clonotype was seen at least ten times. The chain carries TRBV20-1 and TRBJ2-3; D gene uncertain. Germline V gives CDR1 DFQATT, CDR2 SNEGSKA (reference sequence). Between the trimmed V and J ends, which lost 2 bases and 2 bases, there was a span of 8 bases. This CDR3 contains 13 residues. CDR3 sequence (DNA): TGCAGTGCTAGACTGCACCTCACAGATACGCAGTATTTT. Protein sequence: CSARLHLTDTQYF.

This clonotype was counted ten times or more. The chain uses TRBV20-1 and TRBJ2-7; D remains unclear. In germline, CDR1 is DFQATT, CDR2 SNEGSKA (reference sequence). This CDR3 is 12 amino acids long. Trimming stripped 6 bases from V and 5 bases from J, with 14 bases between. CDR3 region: CSALEVPHEQYF. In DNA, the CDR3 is TGCAGTGCCCTTGAAGTTCCCCACGAGCAGTACTTC.

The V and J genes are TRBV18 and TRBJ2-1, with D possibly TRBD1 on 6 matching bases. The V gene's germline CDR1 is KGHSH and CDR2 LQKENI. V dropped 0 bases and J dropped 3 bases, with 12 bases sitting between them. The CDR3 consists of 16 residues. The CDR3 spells CASSPPSAGDYNEQFF. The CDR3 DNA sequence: TGTGCCAGCTCACCACCGTCGGCAGGGGACTACAATGAGCAGTTCTTC.

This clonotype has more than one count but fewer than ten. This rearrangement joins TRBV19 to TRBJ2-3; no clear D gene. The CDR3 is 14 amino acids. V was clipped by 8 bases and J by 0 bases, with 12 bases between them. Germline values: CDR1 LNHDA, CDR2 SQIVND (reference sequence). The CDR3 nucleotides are TGTGCCAGTGGAGTGAAAGAGAGCACAGATACGCAGTATTTT. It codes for CASGVKESTDTQYF.

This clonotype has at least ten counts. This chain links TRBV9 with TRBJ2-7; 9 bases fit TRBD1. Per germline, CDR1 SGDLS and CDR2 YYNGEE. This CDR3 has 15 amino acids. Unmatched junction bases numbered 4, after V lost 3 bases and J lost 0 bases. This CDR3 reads CASSASGQGSYEQYF. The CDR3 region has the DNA TGTGCCAGCAGCGCCTCGGGACAGGGCTCCTACGAGCAGTACTTC. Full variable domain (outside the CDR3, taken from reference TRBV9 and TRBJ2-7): DSGVTQTPKHLITATGQRVTLRCSPRSGDLSVYWYQQSLDQGLQFLIQYYNGEERAKGNILERFSAQQFPDLHSELNLSSLELGDSALYFCASSASGQGSYEQYFGPGTRLTVT.

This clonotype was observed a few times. The DNA for the CDR3 is TGCGCCAGCAGCTTGGTAGCCGGACCAGTCGGGGCTTTCTTT. This encodes CASSLVAGPVGAFF. The chain carries TRBV5-1 and TRBJ1-1; D is unclear. Germline CDR1 and CDR2: SGHRS and YFSETQ. V gave up 0 bases and J gave up 11 bases, with 17 bases separating them. The CDR3 is made up of 14 amino acids.

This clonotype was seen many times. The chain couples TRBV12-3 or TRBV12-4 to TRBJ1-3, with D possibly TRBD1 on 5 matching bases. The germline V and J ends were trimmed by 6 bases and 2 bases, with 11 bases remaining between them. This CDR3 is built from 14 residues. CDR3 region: CASSPRGAGNTIYF. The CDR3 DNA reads TGTGCCAGCAGCCCCCGGGGGGCTGGAAACACCATATATTTT.

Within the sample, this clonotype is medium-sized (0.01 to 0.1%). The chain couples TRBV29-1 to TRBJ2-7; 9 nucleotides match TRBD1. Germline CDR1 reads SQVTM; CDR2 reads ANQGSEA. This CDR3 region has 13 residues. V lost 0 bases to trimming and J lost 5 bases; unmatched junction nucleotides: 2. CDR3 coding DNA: TGCAGCGTTGAAGAACAGGGGGCCCACGAGCAGTACTTC. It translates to CSVEEQGAHEQYF.

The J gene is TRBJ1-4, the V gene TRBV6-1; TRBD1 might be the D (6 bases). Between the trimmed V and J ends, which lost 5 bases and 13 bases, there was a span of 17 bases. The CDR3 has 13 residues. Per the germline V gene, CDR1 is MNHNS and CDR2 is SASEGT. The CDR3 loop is CASSKGRGQGLFF. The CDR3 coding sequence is TGTGCCAGCAGTAAGGGTAGGGGACAAGGACTGTTTTTT.

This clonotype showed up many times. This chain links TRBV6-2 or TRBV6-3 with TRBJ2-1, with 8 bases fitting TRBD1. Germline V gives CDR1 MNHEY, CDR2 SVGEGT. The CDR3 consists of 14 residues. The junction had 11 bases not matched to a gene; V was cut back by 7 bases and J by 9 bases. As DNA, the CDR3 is TGTGCCAGCACCTCAGGGGGCCCGGTGGGTGAGCAGTTCTTC. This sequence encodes CASTSGGPVGEQFF.

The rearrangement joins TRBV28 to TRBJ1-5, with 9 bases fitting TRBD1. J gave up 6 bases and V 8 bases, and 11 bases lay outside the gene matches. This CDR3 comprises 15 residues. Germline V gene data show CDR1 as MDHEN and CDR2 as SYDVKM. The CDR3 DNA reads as TGTGCCAGCCAGAGTCCCGGGACAGGGTTTCAGCCCCAGCATTTT. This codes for CASQSPGTGFQPQHF.

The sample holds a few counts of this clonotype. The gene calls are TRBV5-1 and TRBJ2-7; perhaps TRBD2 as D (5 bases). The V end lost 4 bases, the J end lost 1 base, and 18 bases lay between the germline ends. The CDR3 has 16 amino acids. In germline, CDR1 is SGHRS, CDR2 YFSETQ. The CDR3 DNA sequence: TGCGCCAGCAGCCCGGCGATGGGGAGACCGTCCTACGAGCAGTACTTC. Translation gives CASSPAMGRPSYEQYF.

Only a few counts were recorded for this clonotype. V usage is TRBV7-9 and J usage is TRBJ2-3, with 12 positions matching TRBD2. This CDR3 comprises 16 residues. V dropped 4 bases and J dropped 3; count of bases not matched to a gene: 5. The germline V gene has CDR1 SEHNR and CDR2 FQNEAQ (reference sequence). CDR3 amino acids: CASSSLAGGPTDTQYF. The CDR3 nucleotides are TGTGCCAGCAGCTCTCTAGCGGGGGGGCCGACAGATACGCAGTATTTT. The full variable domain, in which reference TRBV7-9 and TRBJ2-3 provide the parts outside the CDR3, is DTGVSQNPRHKITKRGQNVTFRCDPISEHNRLYWYRQTLGQGPEFLTYFQNEAQLEKSRLLSDRFSAERPKGSFSTLEIQRTEQGDSAMYLCASSSLAGGPTDTQYFGPGTRLTVL.

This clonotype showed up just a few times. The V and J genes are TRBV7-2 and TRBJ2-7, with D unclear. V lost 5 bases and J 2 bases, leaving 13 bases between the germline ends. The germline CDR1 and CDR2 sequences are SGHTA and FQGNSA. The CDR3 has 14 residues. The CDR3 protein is CASSAATRTYEQYF. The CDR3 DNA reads TGTGCCAGCAGCGCGGCCACACGGACCTACGAGCAGTACTTC.

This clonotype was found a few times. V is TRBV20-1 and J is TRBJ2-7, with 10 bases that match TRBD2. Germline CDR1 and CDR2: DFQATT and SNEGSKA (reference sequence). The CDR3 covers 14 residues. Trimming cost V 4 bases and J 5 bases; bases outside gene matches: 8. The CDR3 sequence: CSANPGTSVHEQYF. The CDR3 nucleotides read TGCAGTGCTAACCCCGGGACTAGCGTTCACGAGCAGTACTTC.

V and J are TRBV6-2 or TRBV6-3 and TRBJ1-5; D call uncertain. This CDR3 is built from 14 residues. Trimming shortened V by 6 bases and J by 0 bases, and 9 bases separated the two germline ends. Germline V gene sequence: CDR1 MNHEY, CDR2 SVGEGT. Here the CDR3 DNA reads TGTGCCAGCAGGGCACCAAATAGCAATCAGCCCCAGCATTTT. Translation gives CASRAPNSNQPQHF.

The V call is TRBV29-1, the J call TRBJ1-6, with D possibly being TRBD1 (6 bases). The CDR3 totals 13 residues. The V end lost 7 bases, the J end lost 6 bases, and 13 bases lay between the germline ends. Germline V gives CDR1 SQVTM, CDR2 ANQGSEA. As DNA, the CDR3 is TGCAGCGCCCAAAGGGACACTAATTCACCCCTCCACTTT. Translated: CSAQRDTNSPLHF.